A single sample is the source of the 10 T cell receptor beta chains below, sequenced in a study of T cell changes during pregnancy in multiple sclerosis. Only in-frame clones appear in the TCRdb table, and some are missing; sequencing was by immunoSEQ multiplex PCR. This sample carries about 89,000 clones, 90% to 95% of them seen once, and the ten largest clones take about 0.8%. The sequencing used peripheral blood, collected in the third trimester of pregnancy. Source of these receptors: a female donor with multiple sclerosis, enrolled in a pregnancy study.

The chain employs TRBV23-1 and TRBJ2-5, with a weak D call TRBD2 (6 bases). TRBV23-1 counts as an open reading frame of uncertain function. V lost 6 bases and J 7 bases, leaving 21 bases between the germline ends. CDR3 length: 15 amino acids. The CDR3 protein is CASSVPSAQGGTQYF. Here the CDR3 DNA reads TGCGCCAGCAGCGTTCCTAGCGCCCAAGGTGGGACCCAGTACTTC.

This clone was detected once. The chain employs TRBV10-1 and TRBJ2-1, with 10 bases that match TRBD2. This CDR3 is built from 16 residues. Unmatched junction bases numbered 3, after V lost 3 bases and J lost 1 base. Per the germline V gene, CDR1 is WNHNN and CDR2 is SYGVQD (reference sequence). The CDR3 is CASSDTSGVSYNEQFF. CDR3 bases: TGCGCCAGCAGTGACACTAGCGGGGTGTCCTACAATGAGCAGTTCTTC.

The CDR3 nucleotides are TGTGCCAGTAGTATTGGGCCTAGCGGGAGGCTCAGGGAGACCCAGTACTTC. Protein: CASSIGPSGRLRETQYF. The rearrangement joins TRBV19 to TRBJ2-5; 11 bases agree with TRBD2. Losses at the gene ends were 3 bases for V and 5 bases for J; bases not matched to a gene: 11. CDR1 and CDR2 from the germline V gene are LNHDA and SQIVND (reference sequence). This CDR3 comprises 17 residues.

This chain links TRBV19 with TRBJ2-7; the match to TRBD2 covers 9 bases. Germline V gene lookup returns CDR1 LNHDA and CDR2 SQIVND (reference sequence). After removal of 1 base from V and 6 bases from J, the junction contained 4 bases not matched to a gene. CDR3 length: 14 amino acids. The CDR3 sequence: CASSIGGSGSEQYF. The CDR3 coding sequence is TGTGCCAGTAGTATAGGCGGTAGCGGGAGCGAGCAGTACTTC.

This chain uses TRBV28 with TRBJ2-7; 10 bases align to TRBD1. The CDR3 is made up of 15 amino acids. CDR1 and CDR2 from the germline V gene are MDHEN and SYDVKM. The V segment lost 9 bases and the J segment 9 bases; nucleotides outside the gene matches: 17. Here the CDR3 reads CASTTSGTGDQVQYF. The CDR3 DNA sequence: TGTGCCAGTACGACCTCCGGGACAGGGGATCAGGTGCAGTACTTC.

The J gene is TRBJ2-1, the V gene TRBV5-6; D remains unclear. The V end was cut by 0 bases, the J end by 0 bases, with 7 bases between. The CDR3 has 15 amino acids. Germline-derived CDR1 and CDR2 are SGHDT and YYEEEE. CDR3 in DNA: TGTGCCAGCAGCTTGGGGAGAAGCTCCTACAATGAGCAGTTCTTC. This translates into CASSLGRSSYNEQFF.

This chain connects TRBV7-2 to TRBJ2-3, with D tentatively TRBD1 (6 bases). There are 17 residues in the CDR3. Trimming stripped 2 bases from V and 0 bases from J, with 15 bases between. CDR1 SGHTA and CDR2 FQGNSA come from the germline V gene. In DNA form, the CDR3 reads TGTGCCAGCAGCTTACGACAGGCAGCCGCTAGCACAGATACGCAGTATTTT. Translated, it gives CASSLRQAAASTDTQYF.

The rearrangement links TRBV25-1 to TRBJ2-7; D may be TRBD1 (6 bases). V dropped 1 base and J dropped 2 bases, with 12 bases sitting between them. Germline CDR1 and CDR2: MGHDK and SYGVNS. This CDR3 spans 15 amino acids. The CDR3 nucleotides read TGTGCCAGCAGTGAATCGCCAGGGGCCCCCTACGAGCAGTACTTC. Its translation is CASSESPGAPYEQYF.

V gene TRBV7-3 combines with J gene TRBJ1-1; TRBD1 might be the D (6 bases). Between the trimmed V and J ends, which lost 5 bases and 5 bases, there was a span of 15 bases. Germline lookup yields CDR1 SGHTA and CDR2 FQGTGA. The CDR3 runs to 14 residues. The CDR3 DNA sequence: TGTGCCAGCAGCCCCATAGGGGGTGAGACTGAAGCTTTCTTT. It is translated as CASSPIGGETEAFF.

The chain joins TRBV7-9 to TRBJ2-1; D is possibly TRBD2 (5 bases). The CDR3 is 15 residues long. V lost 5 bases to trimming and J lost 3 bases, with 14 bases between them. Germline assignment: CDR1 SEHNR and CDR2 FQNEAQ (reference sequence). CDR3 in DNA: TGTGCCAGCAGCCCCGACGTTGCGGGCTACAATGAGCAGTTCTTC. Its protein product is CASSPDVAGYNEQFF.